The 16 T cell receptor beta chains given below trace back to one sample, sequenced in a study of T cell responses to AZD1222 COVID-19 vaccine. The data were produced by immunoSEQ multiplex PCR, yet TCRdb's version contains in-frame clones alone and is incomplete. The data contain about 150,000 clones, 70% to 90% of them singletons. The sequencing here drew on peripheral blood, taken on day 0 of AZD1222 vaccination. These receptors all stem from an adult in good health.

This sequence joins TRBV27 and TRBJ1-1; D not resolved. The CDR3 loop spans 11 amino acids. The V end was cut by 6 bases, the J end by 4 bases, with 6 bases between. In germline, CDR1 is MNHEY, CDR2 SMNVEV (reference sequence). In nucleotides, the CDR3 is TGTGCCAGCAGGTCTCGCACTGAAGCTTTCTTT. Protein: CASRSRTEAFF.

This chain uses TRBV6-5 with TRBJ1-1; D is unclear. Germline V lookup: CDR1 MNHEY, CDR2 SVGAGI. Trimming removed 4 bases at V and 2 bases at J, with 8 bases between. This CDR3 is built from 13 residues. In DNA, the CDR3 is TGTGCCAGCAGTTCCCGGACTAACACTGAAGCTTTCTTT. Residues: CASSSRTNTEAFF.

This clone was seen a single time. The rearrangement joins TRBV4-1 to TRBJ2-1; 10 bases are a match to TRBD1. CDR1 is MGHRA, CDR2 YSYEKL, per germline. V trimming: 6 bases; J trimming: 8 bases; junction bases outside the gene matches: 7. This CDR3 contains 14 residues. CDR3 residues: CASSPSTGGYEQFF. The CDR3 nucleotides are TGCGCCAGCAGTCCGTCGACAGGGGGCTATGAGCAGTTCTTC.

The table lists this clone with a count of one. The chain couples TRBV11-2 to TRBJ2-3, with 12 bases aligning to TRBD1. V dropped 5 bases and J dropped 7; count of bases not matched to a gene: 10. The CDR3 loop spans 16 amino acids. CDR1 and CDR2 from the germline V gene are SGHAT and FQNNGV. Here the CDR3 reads CASSPMGTGGAYTQYF. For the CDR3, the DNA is TGTGCCAGCAGCCCCATGGGGACAGGGGGCGCATATACGCAGTATTTT.

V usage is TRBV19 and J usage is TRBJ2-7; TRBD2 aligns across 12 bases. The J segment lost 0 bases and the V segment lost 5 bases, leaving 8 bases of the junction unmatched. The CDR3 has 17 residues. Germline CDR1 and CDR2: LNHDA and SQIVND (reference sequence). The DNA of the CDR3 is TGTGCCAGTAGTGGCCCGGCGACTAGCGGGGGCTCCTACGAGCAGTACTTC. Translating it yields CASSGPATSGGSYEQYF. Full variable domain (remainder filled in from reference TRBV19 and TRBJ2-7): DGGITQSPKYLFRKEGQNVTLSCEQNLNHDAMYWYRQDPGQGLRLIYYSQIVNDFQKGDIAEGYSVSREKKESFPLTVTSAQKNPTAFYLCASSGPATSGGSYEQYFGPGTRLTVT.

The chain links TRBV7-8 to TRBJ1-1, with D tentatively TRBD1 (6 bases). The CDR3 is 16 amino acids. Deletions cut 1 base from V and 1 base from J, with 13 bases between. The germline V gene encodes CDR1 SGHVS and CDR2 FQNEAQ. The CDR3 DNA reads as TGTGCCAGCAGCTTAGGGGGGCCACGGGCGAACACTGAAGCTTTCTTT. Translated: CASSLGGPRANTEAFF. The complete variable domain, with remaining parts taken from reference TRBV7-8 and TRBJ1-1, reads GAGVSQSPRYKVAKRGQDVALRCDPISGHVSLFWYQQALGQGPEFLTYFQNEAQLDKSGLPSDRFFAERPEGSVSTLKIQRTQQEDSAVYLCASSLGGPRANTEAFFGQGTRLTVV.

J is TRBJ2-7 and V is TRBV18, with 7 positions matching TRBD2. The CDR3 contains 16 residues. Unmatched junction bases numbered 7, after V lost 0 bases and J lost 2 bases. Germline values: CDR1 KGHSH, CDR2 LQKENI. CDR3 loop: CASSPPSWGGTYEQYF. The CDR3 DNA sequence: TGTGCCAGCTCACCACCGTCTTGGGGGGGGACCTACGAGCAGTACTTC.

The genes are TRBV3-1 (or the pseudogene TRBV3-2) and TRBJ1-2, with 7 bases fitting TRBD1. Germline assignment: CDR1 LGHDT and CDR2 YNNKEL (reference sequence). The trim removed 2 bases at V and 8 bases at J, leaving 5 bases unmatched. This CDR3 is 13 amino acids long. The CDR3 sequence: CASSQTTGQGYTF. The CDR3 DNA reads TGTGCCAGCAGCCAAACGACAGGGCAGGGCTACACCTTC.

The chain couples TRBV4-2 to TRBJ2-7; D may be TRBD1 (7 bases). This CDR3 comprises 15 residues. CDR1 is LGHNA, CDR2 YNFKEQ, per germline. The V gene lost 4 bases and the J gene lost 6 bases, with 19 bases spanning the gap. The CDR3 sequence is CASSRGGGESSEQYF. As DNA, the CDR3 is TGTGCCAGCAGCCGTGGAGGGGGCGAGTCTAGCGAGCAGTACTTC.

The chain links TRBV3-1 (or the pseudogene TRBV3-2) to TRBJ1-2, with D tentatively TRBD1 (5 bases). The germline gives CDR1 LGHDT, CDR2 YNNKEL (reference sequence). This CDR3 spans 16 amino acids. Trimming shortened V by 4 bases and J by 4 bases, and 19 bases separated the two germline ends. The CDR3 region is CASSPLDRSNLYGYTF. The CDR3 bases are TGTGCCAGCAGCCCGCTCGACAGATCCAACCTCTATGGCTACACCTTC.

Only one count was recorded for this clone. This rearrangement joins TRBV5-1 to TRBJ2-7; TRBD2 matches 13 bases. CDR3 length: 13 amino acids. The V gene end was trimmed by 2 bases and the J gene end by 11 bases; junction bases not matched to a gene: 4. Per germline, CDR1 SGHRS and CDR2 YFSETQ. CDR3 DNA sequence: TGCGCCAGCAGCTTAGGACTAGCGGGAGTAGAGTACTTC. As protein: CASSLGLAGVEYF. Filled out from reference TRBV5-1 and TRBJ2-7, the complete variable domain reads KAGVTQTPRYLIKTRGQQVTLSCSPISGHRSVSWYQQTPGQGLQFLFEYFSETQRNKGNFPGRFSGRQFSNSRSEMNVSTLELGDSALYLCASSLGLAGVEYFGPGTRLTVT.

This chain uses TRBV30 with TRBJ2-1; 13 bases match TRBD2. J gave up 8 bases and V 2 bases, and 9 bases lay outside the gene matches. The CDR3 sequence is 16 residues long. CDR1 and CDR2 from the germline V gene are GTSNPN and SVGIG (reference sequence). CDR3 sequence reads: CAWSFTSGGARDEQFF. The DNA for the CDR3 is TGTGCCTGGAGTTTCACTAGCGGGGGGGCTCGGGATGAGCAGTTCTTC.

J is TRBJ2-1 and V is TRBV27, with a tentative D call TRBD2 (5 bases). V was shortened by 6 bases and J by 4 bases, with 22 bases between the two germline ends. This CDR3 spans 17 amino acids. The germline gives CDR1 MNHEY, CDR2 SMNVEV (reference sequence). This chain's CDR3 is CASSFRWEREVYNEQFF. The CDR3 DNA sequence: TGTGCCAGCAGCTTTCGCTGGGAGCGCGAGGTGTACAATGAGCAGTTCTTC.

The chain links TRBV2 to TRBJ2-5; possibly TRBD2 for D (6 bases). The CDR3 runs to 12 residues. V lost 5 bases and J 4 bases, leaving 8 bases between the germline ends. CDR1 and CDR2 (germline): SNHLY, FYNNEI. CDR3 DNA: TGTGCCAGCAGTTGGGACTCAGAGACCCAGTACTTC. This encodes CASSWDSETQYF. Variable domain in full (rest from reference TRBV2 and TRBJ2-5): EPEVTQTPSHQVTQMGQEVILRCVPISNHLYFYWYRQILGQKVEFLVSFYNNEISEKSEIFDDQFSVERPDGSNFTLKIRSTKLEDSAMYFCASSWDSETQYFGPGTRLLVL.

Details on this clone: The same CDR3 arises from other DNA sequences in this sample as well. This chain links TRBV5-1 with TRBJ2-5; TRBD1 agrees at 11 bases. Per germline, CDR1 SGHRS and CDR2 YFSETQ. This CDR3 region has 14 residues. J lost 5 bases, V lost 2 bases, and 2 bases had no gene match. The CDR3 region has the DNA TGCGCCAGCAGCTTCGGGACAGGGGGGGAGACCCAGTACTTC. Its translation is CASSFGTGGETQYF.

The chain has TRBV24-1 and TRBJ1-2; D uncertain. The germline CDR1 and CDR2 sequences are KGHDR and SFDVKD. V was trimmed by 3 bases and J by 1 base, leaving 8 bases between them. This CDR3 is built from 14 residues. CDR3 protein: CATSDPTGNYGYTF. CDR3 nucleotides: TGTGCCACCAGTGATCCTACTGGTAACTATGGCTACACCTTC.